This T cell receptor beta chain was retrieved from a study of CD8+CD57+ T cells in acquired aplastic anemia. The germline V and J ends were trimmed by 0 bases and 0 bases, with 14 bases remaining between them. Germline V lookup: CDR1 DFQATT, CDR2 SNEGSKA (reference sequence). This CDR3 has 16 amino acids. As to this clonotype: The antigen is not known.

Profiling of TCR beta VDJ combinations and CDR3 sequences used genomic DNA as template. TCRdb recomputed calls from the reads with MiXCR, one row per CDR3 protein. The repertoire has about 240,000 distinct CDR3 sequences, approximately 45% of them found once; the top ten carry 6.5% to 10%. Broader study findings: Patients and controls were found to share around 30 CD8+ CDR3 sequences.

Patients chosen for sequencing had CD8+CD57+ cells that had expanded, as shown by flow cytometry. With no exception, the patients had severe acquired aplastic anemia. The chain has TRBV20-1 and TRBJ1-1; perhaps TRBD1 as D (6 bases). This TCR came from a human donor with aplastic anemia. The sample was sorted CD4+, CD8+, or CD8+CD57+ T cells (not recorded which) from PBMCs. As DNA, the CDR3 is TGCAGTGCTAGAGATTCAGTAGGGGGGGTGAACACTGAAGCTTTCTTT. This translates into CSARDSVGGVNTEAFF.